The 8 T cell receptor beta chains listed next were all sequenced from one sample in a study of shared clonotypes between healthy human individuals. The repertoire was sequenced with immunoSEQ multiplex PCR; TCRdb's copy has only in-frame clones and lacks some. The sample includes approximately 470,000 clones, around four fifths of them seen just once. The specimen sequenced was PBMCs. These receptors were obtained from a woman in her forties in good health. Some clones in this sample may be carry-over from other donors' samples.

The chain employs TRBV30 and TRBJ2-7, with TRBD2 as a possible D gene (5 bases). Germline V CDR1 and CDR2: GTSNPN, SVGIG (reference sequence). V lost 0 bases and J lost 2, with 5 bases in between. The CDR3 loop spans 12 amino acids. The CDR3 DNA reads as TGTGCCTGGAGTGTACTAGCCTACGAGCAGTACTTC. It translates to CAWSVLAYEQYF.

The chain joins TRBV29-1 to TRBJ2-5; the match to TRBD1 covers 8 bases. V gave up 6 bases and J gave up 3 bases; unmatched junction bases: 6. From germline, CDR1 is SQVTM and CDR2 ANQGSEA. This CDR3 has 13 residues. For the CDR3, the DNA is TGCAGCGTAGACAGGGGAGCAGAAGAGACCCAGTACTTC. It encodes CSVDRGAEETQYF. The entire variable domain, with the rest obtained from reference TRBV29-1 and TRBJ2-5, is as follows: SAVISQKPSRDICQRGTSLTIQCQVDSQVTMMFWYRQQPGQSLTLIATANQGSEATYESGFVIDKFPISRPNLTFSTLTVSNMSPEDSSIYLCSVDRGAEETQYFGPGTRLLVL.

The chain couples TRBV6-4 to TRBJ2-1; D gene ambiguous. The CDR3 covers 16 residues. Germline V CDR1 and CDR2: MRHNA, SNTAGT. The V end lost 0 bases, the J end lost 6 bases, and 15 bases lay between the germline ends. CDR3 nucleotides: TGTGCCAGCAGTGACTCCGGCCTGACTTCGGCCAATGAGCAGTTCTTC. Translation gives CASSDSGLTSANEQFF.

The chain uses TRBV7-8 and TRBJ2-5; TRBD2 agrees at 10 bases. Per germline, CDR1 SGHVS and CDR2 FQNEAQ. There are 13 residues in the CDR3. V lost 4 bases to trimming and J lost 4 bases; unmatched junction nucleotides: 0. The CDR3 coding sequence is TGTGCCAGCAGCTCTAGCGGGAGAGAGACCCAGTACTTC. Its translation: CASSSSGRETQYF.

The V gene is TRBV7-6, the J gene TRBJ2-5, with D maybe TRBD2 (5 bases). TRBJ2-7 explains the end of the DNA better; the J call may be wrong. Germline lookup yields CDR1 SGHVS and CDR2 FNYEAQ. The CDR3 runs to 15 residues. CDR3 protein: CASSHLDPGTYEQYF. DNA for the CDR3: TGTGCCAGCAGCCACCTTGATCCGGGGACCTACGAGCAGTACTTC.

The CDR3 here is CASSPEVGYEQYF. The CDR3 nucleotides read TGCGCCAGCAGCCCCGAGGTGGGCTACGAGCAGTACTTC. The chain is built from TRBV5-1 and TRBJ2-7; D gene uncertain. The CDR3 covers 13 residues. V shed 4 bases and J shed 3 bases, with 11 bases lying between them. Per the germline V gene, CDR1 is SGHRS and CDR2 is YFSETQ. The variable domain in full, with the rest retrieved from reference TRBV5-1 and TRBJ2-7, is KAGVTQTPRYLIKTRGQQVTLSCSPISGHRSVSWYQQTPGQGLQFLFEYFSETQRNKGNFPGRFSGRQFSNSRSEMNVSTLELGDSALYLCASSPEVGYEQYFGPGTRLTVT.

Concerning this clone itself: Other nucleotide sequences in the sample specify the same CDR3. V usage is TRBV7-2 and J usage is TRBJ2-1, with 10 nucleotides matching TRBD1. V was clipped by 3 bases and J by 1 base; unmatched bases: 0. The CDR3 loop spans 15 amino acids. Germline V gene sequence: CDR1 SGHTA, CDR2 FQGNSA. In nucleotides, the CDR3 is TGTGCCAGCAGCTTGGGACAGGGGTCCTACAATGAGCAGTTCTTC. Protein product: CASSLGQGSYNEQFF.

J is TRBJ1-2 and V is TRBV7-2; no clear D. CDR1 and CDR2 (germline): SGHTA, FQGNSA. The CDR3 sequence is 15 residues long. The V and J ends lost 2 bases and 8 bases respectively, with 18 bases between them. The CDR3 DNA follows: TGTGCCAGCAGCTTACACGGCGGGCAGGCAGGCGGCTACACCTTC. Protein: CASSLHGGQAGGYTF.